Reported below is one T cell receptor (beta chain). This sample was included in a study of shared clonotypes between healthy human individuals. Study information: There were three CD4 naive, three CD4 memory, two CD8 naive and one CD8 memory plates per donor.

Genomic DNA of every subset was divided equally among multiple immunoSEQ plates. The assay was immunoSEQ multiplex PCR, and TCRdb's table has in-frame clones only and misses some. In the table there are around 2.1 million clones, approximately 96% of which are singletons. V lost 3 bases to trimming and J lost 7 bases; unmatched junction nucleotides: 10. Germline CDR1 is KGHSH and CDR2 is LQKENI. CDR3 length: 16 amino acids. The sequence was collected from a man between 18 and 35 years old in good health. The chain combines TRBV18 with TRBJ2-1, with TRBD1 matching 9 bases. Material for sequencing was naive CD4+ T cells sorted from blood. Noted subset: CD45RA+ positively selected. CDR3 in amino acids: CASSPAGTGSLNEQFF. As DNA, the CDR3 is TGTGCCAGCTCACCTGCCGGGACAGGGTCTTTGAATGAGCAGTTCTTC. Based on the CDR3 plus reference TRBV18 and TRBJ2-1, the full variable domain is NAGVMQNPRHLVRRRGQEARLRCSPMKGHSHVYWYRQLPEEGLKFMVYLQKENIIDESGMPKERFSAEFPKEGPSILRIQQVVRGDSAAYFCASSPAGTGSLNEQFFGPGTRLTVL.